This T cell receptor (beta chain) came from a study of shared clonotypes between healthy human individuals (TCRdb year 2020). Some background on the complete study: The cohort included a few men and two women between 18 and 49 years of age. For each donor, three plates each were used for CD4 naive and CD4 memory, two plates were used for CD8 naive, and one plate was used for CD8 memory. Blood TCR repertoires of a handful of healthy adults were deeply sequenced to estimate repertoire size and the extent of clonotype sharing between individuals. Different laboratories and diverse techniques were used to prepare libraries and sequence TCR repertoires, to increase sequencing depth and limit assay-specific biases. Between about 0.9 and 10 billion PBMCs per donor were obtained by leukapheresis. The investigation overall reported the following: Clonotypes shared by all four sorted-subset donors showed higher generation probabilities than non-shared clonotypes. Pairwise subsampling indicated that sequencing depth was expected to affect the degree of clonotype sharing among donors. Sharing across several donors was observed for roughly 5% of naive CD4, under 4% of naive CD8, over 2% of memory CD4, and about 0.38% of memory CD8 clonotypes. Incomplete sequencing was indicated by rarefaction of sorted-subset datasets, despite the large sequencing depth. The genetic and exposure-history diversity represented was limited by the small number of donors. Sampling was restricted to blood, and TCR repertoires in tissue are likely to differ from TCR repertoires in blood. Estimated clonotype richness was generally larger for naive than for memory subsets.

Using the deep immunoSEQ assay, TCR CDR3 regions were amplified from genomic DNA by multiplex PCR. Genomic DNA extracted from each cell subset was distributed evenly over all wells of several immunoSEQ 96-well plates, and each plate served as one replicate. For sorted subsets, each replicate PCR was loaded with 200 to 250 ng genomic DNA, equivalent to 30,000 or so T cell genomes. Purified libraries were quantified with a Qubit 3.0 fluorometer, sized on a Bioanalyzer 2100, and re-quantified with the KAPA Library Quantification kit. Each immunoSEQ 96-well plate was sequenced on its own single-read 150-cycle Illumina NextSeq 550 flow cell. On the study's bioinformatics: Because only junctional sequences without quality scores were contained in the immunoSEQ output, filtering matching that applied to full-length reads could not be performed. Sequences were annotated with PyIR, a Python wrapper for IgBLAST v1.9, and V/J genes and CDR3 were assigned using IMGT germline references. Reads were filtered out if the reads had weak V/J assignments (E-value above 1e-6), no CDR3, stop codons, out-of-frame junctions, or ambiguous translated residues. V3J clonotypes were defined as sequences sharing the same inferred V gene, J gene, and CDR3 amino acid sequence. Percentage overlap between repertoires was computed as shared unique clonotypes divided by the size of the smaller repertoire. Three approaches were used to assess repertoire richness: RTK rarefaction, the Chao1 estimator, and Recon v2.1 estimates of unobserved clonotypes. OLGA was used to compute generation probabilities for all TCRbeta clonotypes that the gDNA method yielded from a few donors. As stored in TCRdb, this immuneACCESS dataset retains in-frame rearrangements with V and J assigned. A fraction of the clones does not appear; measured against another copy, unresolved V genes explain less than half of the discrepancy, and the remainder lacks a known reason. V and J calls and clone size are given by that table; D and trimming were obtained from the DNA. The sample profile shows under 2.5 million clones; around 92% of them were found once. Around 0.35% of the sample lies in the top ten.

The donors were healthy, HIV-negative adults with no recently reported acute infections or vaccinations. All donors were Caucasian adults living in Nashville, Tennessee, USA. CD4+ T cells were enriched by magnetic negative selection; naive cells were then positively selected on CD45RA, and the negative fraction formed the memory subset. After blood collection by leukapheresis, PBMCs were isolated using Ficoll-Histopaque density gradient centrifugation and then cryopreserved in the vapor phase of liquid nitrogen. Purity and quantity of every magnetically sorted T cell population were checked by analytical flow cytometry. Genomic DNA was isolated from each sorted fraction and quantified by UV absorbance on a Nanodrop 2000c. A word on this clone: Its antigen target is currently unknown. There are no base qualities to consult, and no much larger clone falls within one base. The sample holds other DNA sequences that translate to the same CDR3.

For CDR1 and CDR2, the germline V gene lists LGHNA and YNFKEQ. V was cut back by 0 bases and J by 4 bases, leaving a gap of 9 bases between them. Including cysteine and phenylalanine, the CDR3 has 14 amino acids. Of the read, only the CDR3 DNA is kept; its 42 bases are in frame from base 1. The sequence derives from a young man in good health. Some clones in this sample may be carry-over from other donors' samples. The V and J genes are TRBV4-2 and TRBJ1-2, with TRBD1 tentatively as D gene (6 bases match). Input material: naive CD4+ T cells from PBMCs. The sample's cell subset or site, from its label and the paper: CD45RA+ positively selected. The bases are TGTGCCAGCAGCCAAGACAGGGGAGGCTATGGCTACACCTTC. Its translation reads: CASSQDRGGYGYTF.